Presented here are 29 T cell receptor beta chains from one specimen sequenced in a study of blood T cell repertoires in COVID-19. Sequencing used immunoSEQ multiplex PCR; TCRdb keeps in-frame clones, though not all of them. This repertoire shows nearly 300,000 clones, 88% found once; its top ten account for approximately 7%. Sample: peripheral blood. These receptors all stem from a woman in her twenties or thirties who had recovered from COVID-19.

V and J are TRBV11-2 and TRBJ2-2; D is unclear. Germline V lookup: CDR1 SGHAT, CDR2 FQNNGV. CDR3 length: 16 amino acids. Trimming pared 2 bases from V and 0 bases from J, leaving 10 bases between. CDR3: CASSLSRQANTGELFF. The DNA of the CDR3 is TGTGCCAGCAGCTTATCTCGGCAGGCGAACACCGGGGAGCTGTTTTTT.

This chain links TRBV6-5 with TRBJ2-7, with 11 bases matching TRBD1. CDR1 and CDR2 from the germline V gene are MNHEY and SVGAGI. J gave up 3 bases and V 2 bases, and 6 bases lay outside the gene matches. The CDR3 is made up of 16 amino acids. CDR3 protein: CASSYPGDRGNYEQYF. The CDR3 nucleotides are TGTGCCAGCAGTTACCCCGGGGACAGGGGGAACTACGAGCAGTACTTC.

This CDR3 reads CASSWRGPQGWKTQYF. The CDR3 DNA follows: TGTGCCAGCAGTTGGCGGGGACCTCAAGGTTGGAAGACCCAGTACTTC. The gene calls are TRBV6-2 or TRBV6-3 and TRBJ2-5, with D perhaps TRBD2 (6 bases). This CDR3 spans 16 amino acids. CDR1 MNHEY and CDR2 SVGEGT come from the germline V gene. The ends were cut back, 4 bases at V and 6 bases at J, with 21 bases in the middle.

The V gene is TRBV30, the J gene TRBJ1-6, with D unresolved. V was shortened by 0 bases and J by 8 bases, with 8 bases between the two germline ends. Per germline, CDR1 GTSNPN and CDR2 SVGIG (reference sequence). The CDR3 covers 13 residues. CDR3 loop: CAWSVRQDSPLHF. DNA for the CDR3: TGTGCCTGGAGTGTCAGGCAGGATTCACCCCTCCACTTT. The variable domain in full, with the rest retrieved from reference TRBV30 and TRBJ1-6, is SQTIHQWPATLVQPVGSPLSLECTVEGTSNPNLYWYRQAAGRGLQLLFYSVGIGQISSEVPQNLSASRPQDRQFILSSKKLLLSDSGFYLCAWSVRQDSPLHFGNGTRLTVT.

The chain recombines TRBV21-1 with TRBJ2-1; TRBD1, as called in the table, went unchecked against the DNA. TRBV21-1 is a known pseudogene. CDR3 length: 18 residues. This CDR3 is CASSKGQGTGRPYNEQFF. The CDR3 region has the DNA TGTGCCAGCAGCAAAGGGCAGGGGACAGGACGTCCCTACAATGAGCAGTTCTTC.

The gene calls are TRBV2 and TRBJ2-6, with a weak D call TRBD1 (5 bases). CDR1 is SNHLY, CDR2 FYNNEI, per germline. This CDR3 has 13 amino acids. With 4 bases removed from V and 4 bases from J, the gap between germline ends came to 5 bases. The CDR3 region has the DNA TGTGCCAGCAGTGGGGGCGGGGCCAACGTCCTGACTTTC. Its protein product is CASSGGGANVLTF. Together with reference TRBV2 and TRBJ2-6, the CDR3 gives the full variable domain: EPEVTQTPSHQVTQMGQEVILRCVPISNHLYFYWYRQILGQKVEFLVSFYNNEISEKSEIFDDQFSVERPDGSNFTLKIRSTKLEDSAMYFCASSGGGANVLTFGAGSRLTVL.

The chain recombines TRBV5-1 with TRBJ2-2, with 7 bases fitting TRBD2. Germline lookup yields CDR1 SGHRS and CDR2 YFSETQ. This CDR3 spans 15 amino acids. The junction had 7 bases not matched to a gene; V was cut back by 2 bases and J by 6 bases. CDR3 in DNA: TGCGCCAGCAGCTTCAGCGGGGTCCGTCCCGGGGAGCTGTTTTTT. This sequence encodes CASSFSGVRPGELFF.

CDR3 in amino acids: CASSLGSGSLYEQYF. CDR3 bases: TGTGCCAGCAGCTTGGGTTCGGGGAGCCTATACGAGCAGTACTTC. The rearrangement links TRBV5-4 to TRBJ2-7; tentatively, D is TRBD2 (5 bases). CDR3 length equals 15 residues. With 0 bases removed from V and 4 bases from J, the gap between germline ends came to 14 bases. Germline CDR1 is SGHNT and CDR2 is YYREEE (reference sequence).

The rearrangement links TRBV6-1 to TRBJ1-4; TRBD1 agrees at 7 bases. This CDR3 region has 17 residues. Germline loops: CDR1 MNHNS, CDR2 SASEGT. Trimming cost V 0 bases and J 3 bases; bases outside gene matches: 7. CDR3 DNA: TGTGCCAGCAGTGAAGCGGCCAGGGGGACGGCTAATGAAAAACTGTTTTTT. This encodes CASSEAARGTANEKLFF.

For the CDR3, the DNA is TGTGCCAGCAGCTTGGCTAGCGGGGTATCAGATACGCAGTATTTT. This sequence encodes CASSLASGVSDTQYF. The chain combines TRBV7-2 with TRBJ2-3; 9 bases align to TRBD2. Germline V gives CDR1 SGHTA, CDR2 FQGNSA. Losses at the gene ends were 3 bases for V and 4 bases for J; bases not matched to a gene: 5. This CDR3 region has 15 residues. Full variable domain (rest looked up from reference TRBV7-2 and TRBJ2-3): GAGVSQSPSNKVTEKGKDVELRCDPISGHTALYWYRQSLGQGLEFLIYFQGNSAPDKSGLPSDRFSAERTGGSVSTLTIQRTQQEDSAVYLCASSLASGVSDTQYFGPGTRLTVL.

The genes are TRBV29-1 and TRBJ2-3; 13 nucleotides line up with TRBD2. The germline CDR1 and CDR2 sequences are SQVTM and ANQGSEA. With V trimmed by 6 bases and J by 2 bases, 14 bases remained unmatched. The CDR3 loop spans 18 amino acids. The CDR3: CSVGVGRTSGGHTDTQYF. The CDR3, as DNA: TGCAGCGTGGGCGTTGGGCGGACTAGCGGGGGACACACAGATACGCAGTATTTT.

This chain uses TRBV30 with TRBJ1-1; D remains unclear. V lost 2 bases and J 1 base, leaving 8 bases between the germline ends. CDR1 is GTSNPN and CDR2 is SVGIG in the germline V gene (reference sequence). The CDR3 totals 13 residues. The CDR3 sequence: CAWSLSTNTEAFF. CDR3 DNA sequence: TGTGCCTGGAGTCTATCCACGAACACTGAAGCTTTCTTT.

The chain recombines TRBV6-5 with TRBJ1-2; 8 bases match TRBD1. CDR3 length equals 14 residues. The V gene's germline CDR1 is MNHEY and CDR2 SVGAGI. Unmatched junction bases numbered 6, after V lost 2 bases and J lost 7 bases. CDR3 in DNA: TGTGCCAGCAGTTACAGGACAGGGTCGAGTGGCTACACCTTC. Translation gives CASSYRTGSSGYTF.

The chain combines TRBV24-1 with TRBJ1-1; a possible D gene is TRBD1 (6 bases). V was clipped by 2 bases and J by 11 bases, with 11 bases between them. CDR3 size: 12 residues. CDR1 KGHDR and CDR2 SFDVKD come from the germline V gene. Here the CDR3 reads CATSDYQGNAFF. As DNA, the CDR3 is TGTGCCACCAGTGATTATCAGGGGAATGCTTTCTTT.

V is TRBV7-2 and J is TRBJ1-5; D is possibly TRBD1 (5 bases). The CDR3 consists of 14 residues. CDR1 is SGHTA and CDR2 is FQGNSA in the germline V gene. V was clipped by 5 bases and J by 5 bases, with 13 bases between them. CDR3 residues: CASSLREGHQPQHF. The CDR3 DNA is TGTGCCAGCAGCCTCCGGGAGGGGCATCAGCCCCAGCATTTT.

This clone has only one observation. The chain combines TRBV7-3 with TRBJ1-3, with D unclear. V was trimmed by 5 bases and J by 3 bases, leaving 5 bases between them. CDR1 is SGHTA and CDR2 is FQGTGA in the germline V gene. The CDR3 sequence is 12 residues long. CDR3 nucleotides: TGTGCCAGCAGCCTCCTTGGAAACACCATATATTTT. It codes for CASSLLGNTIYF. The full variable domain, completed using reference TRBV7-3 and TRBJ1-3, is GAGVSQTPSNKVTEKGKYVELRCDPISGHTALYWYRQSLGQGPEFLIYFQGTGAADDSGLPNDRFFAVRPEGSVSTLKIQRTERGDSAVYLCASSLLGNTIYFGEGSWLTVV.

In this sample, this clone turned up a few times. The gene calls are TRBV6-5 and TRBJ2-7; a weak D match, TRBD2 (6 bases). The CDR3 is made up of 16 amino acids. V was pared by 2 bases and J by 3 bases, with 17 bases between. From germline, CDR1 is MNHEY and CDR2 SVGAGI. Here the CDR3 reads CASSYARTGDGYEQYF. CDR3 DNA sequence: TGTGCCAGCAGTTACGCGCGGACGGGGGATGGCTACGAGCAGTACTTC.

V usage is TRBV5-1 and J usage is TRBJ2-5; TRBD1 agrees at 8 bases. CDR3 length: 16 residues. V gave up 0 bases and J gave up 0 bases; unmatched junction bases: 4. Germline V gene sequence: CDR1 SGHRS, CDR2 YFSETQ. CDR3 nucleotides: TGCGCCAGCAGCTTGGTAACAGGGGGTTACCAAGAGACCCAGTACTTC. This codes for CASSLVTGGYQETQYF.

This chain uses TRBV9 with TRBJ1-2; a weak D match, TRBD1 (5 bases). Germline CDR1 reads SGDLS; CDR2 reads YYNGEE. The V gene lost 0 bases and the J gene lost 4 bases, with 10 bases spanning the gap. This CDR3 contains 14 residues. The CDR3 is CASSVDAGSYGYTF. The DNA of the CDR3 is TGTGCCAGCAGCGTAGATGCAGGGTCCTATGGCTACACCTTC.

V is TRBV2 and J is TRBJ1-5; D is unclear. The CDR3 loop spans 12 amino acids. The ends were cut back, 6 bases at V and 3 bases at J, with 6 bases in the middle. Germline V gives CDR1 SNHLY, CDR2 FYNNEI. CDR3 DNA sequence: TGTGCCAGCAGACAGACCAATCAGCCCCAGCATTTT. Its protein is CASRQTNQPQHF. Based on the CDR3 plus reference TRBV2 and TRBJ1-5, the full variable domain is EPEVTQTPSHQVTQMGQEVILRCVPISNHLYFYWYRQILGQKVEFLVSFYNNEISEKSEIFDDQFSVERPDGSNFTLKIRSTKLEDSAMYFCASRQTNQPQHFGDGTRLSIL.

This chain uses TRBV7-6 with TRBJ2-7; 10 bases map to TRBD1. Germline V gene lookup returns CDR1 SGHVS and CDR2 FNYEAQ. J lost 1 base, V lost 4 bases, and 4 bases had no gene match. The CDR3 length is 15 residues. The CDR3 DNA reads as TGTGCCAGCAGCTCGGGACAGGGGCGATCCTACGAGCAGTACTTC. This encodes CASSSGQGRSYEQYF.

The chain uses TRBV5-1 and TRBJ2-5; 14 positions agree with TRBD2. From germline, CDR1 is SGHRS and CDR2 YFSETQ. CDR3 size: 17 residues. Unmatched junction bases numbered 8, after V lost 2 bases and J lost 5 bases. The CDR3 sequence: CASSFGGTSGGTETQYF. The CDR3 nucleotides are TGCGCCAGCAGCTTTGGCGGGACTAGCGGGGGTACGGAGACCCAGTACTTC. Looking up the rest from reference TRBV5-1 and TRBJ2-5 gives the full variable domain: KAGVTQTPRYLIKTRGQQVTLSCSPISGHRSVSWYQQTPGQGLQFLFEYFSETQRNKGNFPGRFSGRQFSNSRSEMNVSTLELGDSALYLCASSFGGTSGGTETQYFGPGTRLLVL.

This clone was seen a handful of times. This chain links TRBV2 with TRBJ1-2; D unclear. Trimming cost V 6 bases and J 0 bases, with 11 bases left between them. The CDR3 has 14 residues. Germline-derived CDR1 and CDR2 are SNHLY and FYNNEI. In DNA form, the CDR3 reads TGTGCCAGCAGGACGACGGGAGCTAACTATGGCTACACCTTC. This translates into CASRTTGANYGYTF.

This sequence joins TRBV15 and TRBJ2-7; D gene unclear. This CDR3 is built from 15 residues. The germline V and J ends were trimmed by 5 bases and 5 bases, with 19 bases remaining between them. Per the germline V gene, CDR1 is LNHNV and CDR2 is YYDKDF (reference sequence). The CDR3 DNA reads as TGTGCCACCAGCGGCCCCCTGGTGCGGAGAAACGAGCAGTACTTC. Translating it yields CATSGPLVRRNEQYF.

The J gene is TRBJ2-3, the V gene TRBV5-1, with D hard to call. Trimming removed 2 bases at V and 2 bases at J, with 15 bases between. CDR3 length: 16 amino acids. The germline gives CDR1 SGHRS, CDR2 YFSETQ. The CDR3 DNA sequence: TGCGCCAGCAGCTTTACTCTTTCCCGCAACACAGATACGCAGTATTTT. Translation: CASSFTLSRNTDTQYF.

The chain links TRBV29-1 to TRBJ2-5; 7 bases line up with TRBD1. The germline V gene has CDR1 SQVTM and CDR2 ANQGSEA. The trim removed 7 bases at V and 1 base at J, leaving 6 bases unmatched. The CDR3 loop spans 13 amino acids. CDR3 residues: CSAISGGQETQYF. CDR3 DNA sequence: TGCAGCGCCATATCAGGGGGCCAAGAGACCCAGTACTTC.

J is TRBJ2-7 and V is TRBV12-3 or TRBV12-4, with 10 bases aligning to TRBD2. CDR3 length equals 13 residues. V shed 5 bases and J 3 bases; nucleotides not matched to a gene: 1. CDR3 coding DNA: TGTGCCAGCAGTCCTAGCGGGGGCTACGAGCAGTACTTC. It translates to CASSPSGGYEQYF.

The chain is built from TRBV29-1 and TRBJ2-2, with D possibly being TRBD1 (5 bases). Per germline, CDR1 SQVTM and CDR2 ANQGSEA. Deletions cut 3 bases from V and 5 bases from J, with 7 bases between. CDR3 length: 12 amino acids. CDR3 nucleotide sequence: TGCAGCGTTGATGGGGCTACCGGGGAGCTGTTTTTT. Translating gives CSVDGATGELFF.

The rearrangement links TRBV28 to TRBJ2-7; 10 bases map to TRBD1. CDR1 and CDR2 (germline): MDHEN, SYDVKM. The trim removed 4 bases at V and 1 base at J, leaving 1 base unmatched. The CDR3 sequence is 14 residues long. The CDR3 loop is CASSWTGGSYEQYF. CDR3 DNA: TGTGCCAGCAGTTGGACAGGGGGATCCTACGAGCAGTACTTC.